The table lists the clone carrying this T cell receptor beta chain with a count of one. The data stem from a study of CD8 T cells in Susac syndrome. Germline lookup yields CDR1 DFQATT and CDR2 SNEGSKA (reference sequence). The CDR3 loop spans 12 amino acids. The junction had 5 bases not matched to a gene; V was cut back by 6 bases and J by 5 bases. The authors reverse transcribed about 0.45 to 1 ug RNA with random hexamers. A single record per CDR3 protein comes from TCRdb applying MiXCR to the immunoSEQ multiplex PCR reads. This sample has roughly 140,000 distinct CDR3 sequences, with almost 96% found just once.

V is TRBV20-1 and J is TRBJ1-2; 8 nucleotides match TRBD1. Specimen: CD4+ T cells from PBMCs. This TCR came from a human donor with Susac syndrome. The CDR3 protein is CSAGQGDYGYTF. The DNA of the CDR3 is TGCAGTGCAGGACAGGGTGATTATGGCTACACCTTC.